The entry below gives a single TCR beta chain sequence along with its context. Antigen unknown. This table comes from immunoSEQ multiplex PCR, and its TCRdb copy is limited to in-frame clones, with some not included. The sample records over a million clones, roughly 97% being singletons. The CDR3 extends over 11 amino acids. Germline assignment: CDR1 SQVTM and CDR2 ANQGSEA. V shed 8 bases and J shed 3 bases, with 9 bases lying between them. In the CD4+ fraction, cells were divided into CD45RA+ naive and CD45RA-negative memory subsets. This sample was included in a study of shared clonotypes between healthy human individuals. Overall study results and limits: Between a handful of donors, naive CD4 clonotypes were shared at a level of about 5%.

Sequenced sample: naive CD4+ T cells sorted from blood. Regarding subset: CD45RA+ positively selected. This clonotype originated in a man younger than 40 in good health. The V and J genes are TRBV29-1 and TRBJ2-3; TRBD1 is a possible D gene (6 bases). CDR3 residues: CSLDRTDTQYF. The CDR3 coding sequence is TGCAGCCTCGACAGGACAGATACGCAGTATTTT.